The T cell receptor (beta chain) under discussion was sequenced for a study of shared clonotypes between healthy human individuals. Broader study findings: Generally, estimated richness proved larger in naive subsets than it did in memory subsets.

The table came from immunoSEQ multiplex PCR; TCRdb's copy has only in-frame clones and leaves some out. The sample contains roughly 2.5 million clones, roughly nine tenths of which appear only once. This CDR3 is built from 19 residues. CDR1 is SGHTA and CDR2 is FQGNSA in the germline V gene. V was clipped by 6 bases and J by 5 bases, with 31 bases between them. On this clone itself: As yet, its antigen is unknown.

This chain connects TRBV7-2 to TRBJ2-5; D perhaps matches TRBD2 (5 bases). The clonotype comes from a man aged 18 to 29 in good health. Sequences were obtained from naive CD4+ T cells sorted from blood. Subset: CD45RA+ positively selected. CDR3 amino acids: CASSPGEEVLDVVRETQYF. The CDR3 nucleotides are TGTGCCAGCAGTCCTGGTGAGGAGGTGTTAGATGTAGTACGCGAGACCCAGTACTTC.